What follows are 19 T cell receptor beta chains derived from one specimen sequenced in a study of long-term antiretroviral therapy in people with HIV. The assay used was immunoSEQ (version v3.0), run at survey level. Sequencing used immunoSEQ multiplex PCR; TCRdb keeps in-frame clones, though not all of them. The table shows 38,000 or so clones, with roughly 80% occurring only once. The source was unsorted PBMCs, collected 1.5 years after starting antiretroviral therapy. The receptors stem from a man between 18 and 35 years old with HIV.

The rearrangement uses TRBV21-1 and TRBJ1-2. TRBV21-1 is a pseudogene segment. The CDR3 covers 15 residues. CDR3 residues: CASSKLGDIGYGYTF. Written as DNA, the CDR3 is TGTGCCAGCAGCAAGTTGGGAGACATCGGCTATGGCTACACCTTC.

The chain links TRBV5-1 to TRBJ2-3, with unresolved D. V lost 4 bases and J 11 bases, leaving 17 bases between the germline ends. This CDR3 contains 13 residues. Germline V gives CDR1 SGHRS, CDR2 YFSETQ. The CDR3 region is CASSHPHGERQYF. Written as DNA, the CDR3 is TGCGCCAGCAGCCATCCCCACGGAGAGAGGCAGTATTTT.

The rearrangement links TRBV6-5 to TRBJ1-5, with D perhaps TRBD1 (5 bases). Germline CDR1 reads MNHEY; CDR2 reads SVGAGI. V was clipped by 0 bases and J by 6 bases, with 9 bases between them. The CDR3 totals 14 residues. DNA for the CDR3: TGTGCCAGCAGTTACTCGGGAGGGGTTCAGCCCCAGCATTTT. This sequence encodes CASSYSGGVQPQHF.

The count of this clone is one. The V call is TRBV4-2, the J call TRBJ2-2, with D possibly being TRBD1 or TRBD2 (7 bases each). CDR3 length equals 16 residues. V shed 4 bases and J shed 4 bases, with 16 bases lying between them. CDR1 is LGHNA, CDR2 YNFKEQ, per germline. CDR3 region: CASSRKGRGGTGELFF. The CDR3 DNA sequence: TGTGCCAGCAGCCGCAAAGGCAGGGGGGGCACCGGGGAGCTGTTTTTT.

The gene calls are TRBV19 and TRBJ2-2, with D possibly being TRBD1 or TRBD2 (5 bases each). Germline V CDR1 and CDR2: LNHDA, SQIVND (reference sequence). Trimming removed 1 base at V and 4 bases at J, with 7 bases between. This CDR3 has 14 residues. CDR3 region: CASSIGGSTGELFF. The DNA of the CDR3 is TGTGCCAGTAGTATAGGGGGGAGCACCGGGGAGCTGTTTTTT.

CDR3 sequence reads: CASSDIRRGSKGEQYF. The CDR3 DNA reads as TGTGCCAGCAGCGATATCAGGAGGGGGTCAAAAGGCGAGCAGTACTTC. The chain links TRBV2 to TRBJ2-7; D may correspond to TRBD1 or TRBD2 (6 bases each). This CDR3 region has 16 residues. Germline V gene lookup returns CDR1 SNHLY and CDR2 FYNNEI. V lost 6 bases and J lost 6, with 24 bases in between.

The genes are TRBV18 and TRBJ2-3, with D unresolved. The V gene lost 2 bases and the J gene lost 4 bases, with 7 bases spanning the gap. This CDR3 is built from 13 residues. Germline loops: CDR1 KGHSH, CDR2 LQKENI. This CDR3 reads CASSPEKADTQYF. In nucleotides, the CDR3 is TGTGCCAGCTCACCAGAAAAGGCAGATACGCAGTATTTT.

The chain links TRBV27 to TRBJ2-1; the match to TRBD1 covers 9 bases. Per the germline V gene, CDR1 is MNHEY and CDR2 is SMNVEV (reference sequence). With 1 base clipped from V and 5 bases from J, the junction kept 6 bases outside the gene matches. This CDR3 comprises 16 residues. DNA of the CDR3: TGTGCCAGCAGTTTATTAGGGGACAGGGATAACAATGAGCAGTTCTTC. It is translated as CASSLLGDRDNNEQFF.

This chain joins TRBV5-1 and TRBJ1-1; the D gene is possibly TRBD1 (5 bases). V lost 4 bases to trimming and J lost 8 bases, with 18 bases between them. The germline CDR1 and CDR2 sequences are SGHRS and YFSETQ. The CDR3 sequence is 14 residues long. The CDR3 reads CASSPSWGTTEAFF. DNA of the CDR3: TGCGCCAGCAGCCCCTCCTGGGGGACTACGGAAGCTTTCTTT.

There are a few counts of this clone. The chain combines TRBV7-9 with TRBJ2-1; D unclear. Germline loops: CDR1 SEHNR, CDR2 FQNEAQ (reference sequence). The CDR3 consists of 14 residues. V lost 0 bases and J lost 4, with 7 bases in between. The CDR3 region has the DNA TGTGCCAGCAGCTTAGCGGGGTCTTACAATGAGCAGTTCTTC. Amino acid sequence: CASSLAGSYNEQFF.

The DNA of the CDR3 is TGCAGCGTTTCGGGGGGGGGTAACTACGAGCAGTACTTC. This codes for CSVSGGGNYEQYF. This rearrangement joins TRBV29-1 to TRBJ2-7; 8 bases are shared with TRBD2. V trimming: 5 bases; J trimming: 3 bases; junction bases outside the gene matches: 6. The CDR3 runs to 13 residues. From germline, CDR1 is SQVTM and CDR2 ANQGSEA.

This clone was detected only once. V usage is TRBV2 and J usage is TRBJ2-7; TRBD1 matches 10 bases. Trimming at V came to 7 bases and at J to 2 bases, leaving 2 bases not matched to a gene. The CDR3 extends over 13 amino acids. Germline CDR1 reads SNHLY; CDR2 reads FYNNEI. CDR3 in amino acids: CASTGTGAYEQYF. DNA for the CDR3: TGTGCCAGCACCGGGACAGGGGCCTACGAGCAGTACTTC.

The rearrangement uses TRBV21-1 and TRBJ2-3; TRBD2, the table's D call, was not compared with the DNA. TRBV21-1 is marked as a pseudogene. CDR3 length equals 16 residues. CDR3 DNA: TGTGCCAGCAGCAAAGACGAGGCTAGCCACACAGATACGCAGTATTTT. As protein: CASSKDEASHTDTQYF.

V and J are TRBV5-1 and TRBJ2-7; 9 bases line up with TRBD1. Germline CDR1 SGHRS, CDR2 YFSETQ. Trimming cost V 4 bases and J 2 bases; bases outside gene matches: 7. This CDR3 is built from 15 residues. The CDR3 bases are TGCGCCAGCAGCCCTACAGGGGGCTTCCCCTACGAGCAGTACTTC. This encodes CASSPTGGFPYEQYF.

CDR3 sequence (DNA): TGCGCCAACGGGGACAGCTTATCGCCCCAGCATTTT. Its translation: CANGDSLSPQHF. The rearrangement links TRBV5-1 to TRBJ1-5, with 7 bases identical to TRBD1. J gave up 9 bases and V 9 bases, and 9 bases lay outside the gene matches. CDR3 length: 12 residues. Germline assignment: CDR1 SGHRS and CDR2 YFSETQ.

The chain has TRBV7-6 and TRBJ2-7; TRBD2 agrees at 14 bases. Per the germline V gene, CDR1 is SGHVS and CDR2 is FNYEAQ. Unmatched junction bases numbered 9, after V lost 5 bases and J lost 9 bases. The CDR3 sequence is 15 residues long. CDR3 DNA sequence: TGTGCCAGCAGCCCGCGGACTAGCGGGGGGACCGTGCAGTACTTC. This translates into CASSPRTSGGTVQYF.

The chain joins TRBV27 to TRBJ1-1; D gene uncertain. The CDR3 has 13 amino acids. Trimming shortened V by 8 bases and J by 10 bases, and 20 bases separated the two germline ends. Germline CDR1 reads MNHEY; CDR2 reads SMNVEV (reference sequence). CDR3 sequence (DNA): TGTGCCAGCGGAGAGTCGGTACTTTGGCCAGCTTTCTTT. Its translation: CASGESVLWPAFF.

The gene calls are TRBV7-2 and TRBJ2-7, with D unresolved. Trimming removed 6 bases from V and 2 bases from J, with 17 bases in between. The CDR3 spans 15 residues. CDR1 and CDR2 (germline): SGHTA, FQGNSA. The CDR3 nucleotides read TGTGCCAGCAGTTCAGGCGCCGGAAAGGCCTACGAGCAGTACTTC. Its translation is CASSSGAGKAYEQYF.

The V gene is TRBV6-6, the J gene TRBJ2-2; perhaps TRBD1 as D (6 bases). From germline, CDR1 is MNHNY and CDR2 SVGAGI (reference sequence). V lost 9 bases, J lost 6 bases, and 14 bases lay in between. The CDR3 sequence is 13 residues long. The CDR3 DNA reads TGTGCCAGTGCGGCGACAGGTCCCGGGGAGCTGTTTTTT. Protein: CASAATGPGELFF.